These 30 T cell receptor beta chains share one sample of origin, sequenced in a study of T cell responses to AZD1222 COVID-19 vaccine. Method: immunoSEQ multiplex PCR; TCRdb's copy keeps in-frame clones and lacks some. This table holds 180,000 or so clones, 88% found once. The sample here was peripheral blood, taken 28 days after the second AZD1222 dose. The receptors originated from an adult who received the AZD1222 COVID-19 vaccine.

The J gene is TRBJ2-1, the V gene TRBV5-1, with 8 bases identical to TRBD1. Germline V gene lookup returns CDR1 SGHRS and CDR2 YFSETQ. With 3 bases clipped from V and 1 base from J, the junction kept 9 bases outside the gene matches. The length of the CDR3 is 17 residues. This CDR3 reads CASSYATGGTSYNEQFF. CDR3 bases: TGCGCCAGCAGCTACGCTACAGGGGGAACTTCCTACAATGAGCAGTTCTTC.

The V call is TRBV28, the J call TRBJ2-7; D is ambiguous. The CDR3 extends over 13 amino acids. Germline V gene lookup returns CDR1 MDHEN and CDR2 SYDVKM. Trimming cost V 3 bases and J 4 bases, with 10 bases left between them. The CDR3 sequence is CASSFHGRYEQYF. CDR3 sequence (DNA): TGTGCCAGCAGTTTCCACGGCAGGTACGAGCAGTACTTC. Variable domain in full (rest from reference TRBV28 and TRBJ2-7): DVKVTQSSRYLVKRTGEKVFLECVQDMDHENMFWYRQDPGLGLRLIYFSYDVKMKEKGDIPEGYSVSREKKERFSLILESASTNQTSMYLCASSFHGRYEQYFGPGTRLTVT.

The chain is built from TRBV7-3 and TRBJ2-3, with D maybe TRBD2 (7 bases). The CDR3 has 14 residues. Trimming pared 5 bases from V and 2 bases from J, leaving 11 bases between. Germline CDR1 and CDR2: SGHTA and FQGTGA. The CDR3 region has the DNA TGTGCCAGCAGCCCGGGGGGCTACACAGATACGCAGTATTTT. Protein: CASSPGGYTDTQYF.

The V gene is TRBV28, the J gene TRBJ1-4; TRBD1 matches at 7 bases. After removal of 6 bases from V and 8 bases from J, the junction contained 3 bases not matched to a gene. Germline assignment: CDR1 MDHEN and CDR2 SYDVKM. The CDR3 has 12 amino acids. CDR3 sequence reads: CASSRQGEKLFF. CDR3 bases: TGTGCCAGCAGCCGACAGGGAGAAAAACTGTTTTTT.

This clone has only one observation. The chain couples TRBV6-2 or TRBV6-3 to TRBJ2-6; weak D call: TRBD2 (7 bases). V shed 6 bases and J shed 2 bases, with 17 bases lying between them. The CDR3 loop spans 17 amino acids. Germline CDR1 is MNHEY and CDR2 is SVGEGT. CDR3 residues: CASSLHGGAAGANVLTF. The CDR3, as DNA: TGTGCCAGCAGCCTTCATGGGGGGGCTGCTGGGGCCAACGTCCTGACTTTC.

This chain links TRBV18 with TRBJ1-1, with D perhaps TRBD1 (5 bases). This CDR3 spans 13 amino acids. The V end was cut by 3 bases, the J end by 4 bases, with 9 bases between. Germline V gene data show CDR1 as KGHSH and CDR2 as LQKENI. CDR3 bases: TGTGCCAGCTCACCCTCAGGGAGCACTGAAGCTTTCTTT. It yields the protein CASSPSGSTEAFF.

The chain couples TRBV25-1 to TRBJ1-2; D is ambiguous. Germline loops: CDR1 MGHDK, CDR2 SYGVNS. The V gene lost 6 bases and the J gene lost 1 base, with 9 bases spanning the gap. The CDR3 spans 13 residues. The CDR3 here is CASRSGNNYGYTF. CDR3 DNA sequence: TGTGCCAGCAGATCCGGCAATAACTATGGCTACACCTTC.

The chain joins TRBV28 to TRBJ2-3, with 7 bases aligning to TRBD1. The length of the CDR3 is 16 residues. Germline lookup yields CDR1 MDHEN and CDR2 SYDVKM. With V trimmed by 4 bases and J by 0 bases, 7 bases remained unmatched. The CDR3 DNA reads TGTGCCAGCAGTTCCCCCTCGACAGGGAGCACAGATACGCAGTATTTT. Amino acids: CASSSPSTGSTDTQYF.

The rearrangement uses TRBV18 and TRBJ2-5; D call uncertain. Germline CDR1 KGHSH, CDR2 LQKENI. V was trimmed by 5 bases and J by 2 bases, leaving 3 bases between them. The CDR3 is made up of 11 amino acids. The CDR3 reads CASSSQETQYF. CDR3 in DNA: TGTGCCAGCTCATCGCAAGAGACCCAGTACTTC.

The rearrangement uses TRBV6-5 and TRBJ2-3, with TRBD2 identical over 9 bases. The trim removed 3 bases at V and 1 base at J, leaving 5 bases unmatched. Per the germline V gene, CDR1 is MNHEY and CDR2 is SVGAGI. There are 16 residues in the CDR3. In DNA form, the CDR3 reads TGTGCCAGCAGTTATAGCGGGGGAGAGGGCACAGATACGCAGTATTTT. It translates to CASSYSGGEGTDTQYF.

The chain has TRBV4-1 and TRBJ2-1, with 14 bases that match TRBD2. From germline, CDR1 is MGHRA and CDR2 YSYEKL. The J segment lost 7 bases and the V segment lost 3 bases, leaving 8 bases of the junction unmatched. The CDR3 runs to 17 residues. The CDR3 DNA follows: TGCGCCAGCAGCCAGAGACTAGCGGGAGGGCCGTGGAATGAGCAGTTCTTC. It translates to CASSQRLAGGPWNEQFF.

The genes are TRBV7-8 and TRBJ2-7; TRBD2 might be the D (6 bases). With 0 bases removed from V and 3 bases from J, the gap between germline ends came to 15 bases. The CDR3 runs 16 residues. Germline V lookup: CDR1 SGHVS, CDR2 FQNEAQ. Written as DNA, the CDR3 is TGTGCCAGCAGCTTAGCGGGCGGGGCTCTAGGCTACGAGCAGTACTTC. It is translated as CASSLAGGALGYEQYF.

This chain uses TRBV15 with TRBJ2-7, with a weak D call TRBD1 (5 bases). The germline V gene encodes CDR1 LNHNV and CDR2 YYDKDF (reference sequence). V was shortened by 0 bases and J by 6 bases, with 15 bases between the two germline ends. The CDR3 runs to 15 residues. CDR3 sequence (DNA): TGTGCCACCAGCAGAGACCAGGGTACGTCTGCCGAGCAGTACTTC. Its protein is CATSRDQGTSAEQYF.

V gene TRBV9 combines with J gene TRBJ1-1; no definite D call. CDR3 size: 14 residues. The V end lost 2 bases, the J end lost 4 bases, and 12 bases lay between the germline ends. Germline V lookup: CDR1 SGDLS, CDR2 YYNGEE. DNA of the CDR3: TGTGCCAGCAGCGTGTCCGGGGTTTCCACTGAAGCTTTCTTT. Encoded protein: CASSVSGVSTEAFF.

The chain has TRBV7-3 and TRBJ1-1; D possibly corresponds to TRBD1 (5 bases). CDR3 length equals 13 residues. The germline V gene has CDR1 SGHTA and CDR2 FQGTGA. V lost 5 bases and J lost 4, with 11 bases in between. The CDR3 region has the DNA TGTGCCAGCAGCCCGGGGAGGGGCACTGAAGCTTTCTTT. This translates into CASSPGRGTEAFF.

This chain joins TRBV21-1 and TRBJ2-3; the table names TRBD2, a call not compared with the DNA. TRBV21-1 is a documented pseudogene. This CDR3 spans 16 amino acids. The CDR3 loop reads CASSKYLRGGPDTQYF. CDR3 nucleotides: TGTGCCAGCAGCAAATATCTGCGGGGAGGGCCAGATACGCAGTATTTT.

The sample holds a few counts of this clone. This chain's CDR3 is CASSRDRTGVIQYF. The CDR3 nucleotides are TGTGCCAGCAGCCGAGATCGTACAGGGGTCATTCAGTACTTC. The V call is TRBV13, the J call TRBJ2-4; 7 bases line up with TRBD1. The CDR3 contains 14 residues. Germline-derived CDR1 and CDR2 are PRHDT and FYEKMQ (reference sequence). Trimming removed 5 bases from V and 9 bases from J; junction bases left unmatched: 10.

V usage is TRBV9 and J usage is TRBJ2-7; D is perhaps TRBD2 (5 bases). CDR1 and CDR2 from the germline V gene are SGDLS and YYNGEE. Trimming took 3 bases from V and 7 from J, leaving 17 bases between them. This CDR3 has 14 residues. CDR3 in DNA: TGTGCCAGCAGCGCCCAAGGACTCCGAGGGGAGCAGTACTTC. It codes for CASSAQGLRGEQYF. Variable domain in full (rest from reference TRBV9 and TRBJ2-7): DSGVTQTPKHLITATGQRVTLRCSPRSGDLSVYWYQQSLDQGLQFLIQYYNGEERAKGNILERFSAQQFPDLHSELNLSSLELGDSALYFCASSAQGLRGEQYFGPGTRLTVT.

The sample holds one count of this clone. The chain recombines TRBV18 with TRBJ1-4; weak D call: TRBD1 (5 bases). V lost 6 bases and J lost 5, with 16 bases in between. Germline V gene data show CDR1 as KGHSH and CDR2 as LQKENI. The CDR3 length is 15 residues. In DNA form, the CDR3 reads TGTGCCAGCTCCCCCCCGGGGGTCCCAAATGAAAAACTGTTTTTT. Translated, it gives CASSPPGVPNEKLFF.

The chain couples TRBV27 to TRBJ2-3; D perhaps matches TRBD2 (5 bases). Germline lookup yields CDR1 MNHEY and CDR2 SMNVEV (reference sequence). Trimming took 6 bases from V and 0 from J, leaving 13 bases between them. The CDR3 is 15 residues long. The CDR3 DNA sequence: TGTGCCAGCAGGCCGGACTGGTCTAGCACAGATACGCAGTATTTT. The encoded protein is CASRPDWSSTDTQYF.

This clone was recorded a few times. This sequence joins TRBV6-5 and TRBJ2-1, with unresolved D. V was trimmed by 8 bases and J by 5 bases, leaving 10 bases between them. The CDR3 runs to 12 residues. The germline V gene has CDR1 MNHEY and CDR2 SVGAGI. DNA of the CDR3: TGTGCCAGCTCCCCTAGGAACAATGAGCAGTTCTTC. Translation gives CASSPRNNEQFF.

The chain has TRBV7-3 and TRBJ2-6; no clear D gene. V lost 2 bases, J lost 1 base, and 3 bases lay in between. Germline V gene lookup returns CDR1 SGHTA and CDR2 FQGTGA. The CDR3 is 14 residues long. For the CDR3, the DNA is TGTGCCAGCAGCTTAGGGTCTGGGGCCAACGTCCTGACTTTC. It yields the protein CASSLGSGANVLTF.

This clone appeared once. The chain couples TRBV19 to TRBJ2-1, with 9 bases that match TRBD2. The CDR3 runs 17 residues. Germline CDR1 and CDR2: LNHDA and SQIVND (reference sequence). Trimming removed 6 bases from V and 10 bases from J; junction bases left unmatched: 19. The CDR3 region has the DNA TGTGCCAGTAGCGATCCGGCTAGCGGGGAGGGCCGTCAGGAGCAGTTCTTC. Encoded protein: CASSDPASGEGRQEQFF.

The genes are TRBV11-3 and TRBJ2-3; 9 bases map to TRBD1. V gave up 5 bases and J gave up 5 bases; unmatched junction bases: 5. Germline V gives CDR1 SGHNT, CDR2 YENEEA. The CDR3 length is 14 residues. The CDR3 coding sequence is TGTGCCAGCAGCAACAGGGGGCAGGGAGATACGCAGTATTTT. Residues: CASSNRGQGDTQYF.

This clone showed up just a few times. The rearrangement joins TRBV6-5 to TRBJ1-2; 7 nucleotides line up with TRBD1. Per germline, CDR1 MNHEY and CDR2 SVGAGI. The CDR3 contains 15 residues. Germline trimming cut 0 bases from V and 2 bases from J; bases unmatched to any gene: 3. CDR3 bases: TGTGCCAGCAGTTACTCCCTACAGGGGAACTATGGCTACACCTTC. Protein product: CASSYSLQGNYGYTF.

This chain joins TRBV25-1 and TRBJ2-2; D gene ambiguous. CDR1 and CDR2 from the germline V gene are MGHDK and SYGVNS. The ends were cut back, 3 bases at V and 3 bases at J, with 14 bases in the middle. This CDR3 comprises 16 residues. Written as DNA, the CDR3 is TGTGCCAGCAGTGACCCCGCCCGTGCCCACACCGGGGAGCTGTTTTTT. Protein: CASSDPARAHTGELFF.

The V gene is TRBV6-4, the J gene TRBJ2-2; D gene ambiguous. Trimming removed 2 bases from V and 6 bases from J, with 10 bases in between. This CDR3 comprises 14 residues. Germline V lookup: CDR1 MRHNA, CDR2 SNTAGT. CDR3 in amino acids: CASSDPMGSGELFF. CDR3 coding DNA: TGTGCCAGCAGTGACCCGATGGGGTCCGGGGAGCTGTTTTTT.

The rearrangement uses TRBV6-5 and TRBJ2-1; D not resolved. The CDR3 extends over 12 amino acids. Germline V gene lookup returns CDR1 MNHEY and CDR2 SVGAGI. V dropped 7 bases and J dropped 4 bases, with 8 bases sitting between them. In DNA form, the CDR3 reads TGTGCCAGCAATCGACTGTACAATGAGCAGTTCTTC. Translating it yields CASNRLYNEQFF.

The rearrangement joins TRBV24-1 to TRBJ2-1, with 11 bases aligning to TRBD2. Trimming at V came to 10 bases and at J to 7 bases, leaving 8 bases not matched to a gene. This CDR3 is 14 amino acids long. Germline V lookup: CDR1 KGHDR, CDR2 SFDVKD. The CDR3 DNA reads as TGTGCCACAGGAATAGCGGGAGGGCAAAATGAGCAGTTCTTC. It translates to CATGIAGGQNEQFF.

This clone was recorded only once. The chain links TRBV28 to TRBJ1-1; D gene unclear. CDR1 is MDHEN and CDR2 is SYDVKM in the germline V gene. This CDR3 region has 13 residues. The V and J ends lost 8 bases and 2 bases respectively, with 12 bases between them. The CDR3 DNA sequence: TGTGCCAGCGCCCCCCGGGTAAACACTGAAGCTTTCTTT. Translation gives CASAPRVNTEAFF. Full variable domain (rest looked up from reference TRBV28 and TRBJ1-1): DVKVTQSSRYLVKRTGEKVFLECVQDMDHENMFWYRQDPGLGLRLIYFSYDVKMKEKGDIPEGYSVSREKKERFSLILESASTNQTSMYLCASAPRVNTEAFFGQGTRLTVV.